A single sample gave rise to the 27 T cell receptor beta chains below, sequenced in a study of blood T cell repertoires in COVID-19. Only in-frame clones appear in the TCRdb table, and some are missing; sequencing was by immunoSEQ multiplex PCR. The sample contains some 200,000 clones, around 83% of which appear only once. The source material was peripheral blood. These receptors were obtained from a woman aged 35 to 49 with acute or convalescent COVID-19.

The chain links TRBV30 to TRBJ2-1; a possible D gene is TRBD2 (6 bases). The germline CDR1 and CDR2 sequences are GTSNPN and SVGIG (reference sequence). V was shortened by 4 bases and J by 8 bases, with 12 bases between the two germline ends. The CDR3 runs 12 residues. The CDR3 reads CAWISGYDEQFF. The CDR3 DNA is TGTGCCTGGATCAGCGGGTACGATGAGCAGTTCTTC.

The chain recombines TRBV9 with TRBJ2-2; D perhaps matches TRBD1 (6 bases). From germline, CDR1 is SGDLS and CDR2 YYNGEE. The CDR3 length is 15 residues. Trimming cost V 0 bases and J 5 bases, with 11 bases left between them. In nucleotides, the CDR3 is TGTGCCAGCAGCGTAGAGGTAGGGGGAACCGGGGAGCTGTTTTTT. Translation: CASSVEVGGTGELFF.

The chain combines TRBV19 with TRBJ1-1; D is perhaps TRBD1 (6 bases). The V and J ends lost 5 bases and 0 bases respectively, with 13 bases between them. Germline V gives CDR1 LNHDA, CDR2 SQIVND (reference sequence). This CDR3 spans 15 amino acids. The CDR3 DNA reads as TGTGCCAGTAGTCTCGGACAGTTCGTGAACACTGAAGCTTTCTTT. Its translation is CASSLGQFVNTEAFF.

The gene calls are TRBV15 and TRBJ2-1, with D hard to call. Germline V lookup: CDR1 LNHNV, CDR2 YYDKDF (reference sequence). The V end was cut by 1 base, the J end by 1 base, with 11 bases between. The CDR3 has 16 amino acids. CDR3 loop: CATSRANDLSYNEQFF. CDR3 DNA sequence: TGTGCCACCAGCAGAGCTAATGACTTGTCCTACAATGAGCAGTTCTTC.

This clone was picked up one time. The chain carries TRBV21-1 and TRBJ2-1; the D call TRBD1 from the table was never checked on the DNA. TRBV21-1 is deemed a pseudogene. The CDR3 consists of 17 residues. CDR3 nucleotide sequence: TGTGCCAGCAGCAAAGGAGGGGGTGGGGGCCTATACAATGAGCAGTTCTTC. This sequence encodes CASSKGGGGGLYNEQFF.

The CDR3 sequence is CASHRRTVFRFDYTF. The CDR3 nucleotides read TGTGCCAGCCATCGCCGGACAGTGTTTAGGTTCGACTACACCTTC. The V call is TRBV6-5, the J call TRBJ1-2; TRBD1 is a possible D gene (6 bases). Trimming cost V 8 bases and J 10 bases, with 26 bases left between them. This CDR3 comprises 15 residues. CDR1 and CDR2 from the germline V gene are MNHEY and SVGAGI.

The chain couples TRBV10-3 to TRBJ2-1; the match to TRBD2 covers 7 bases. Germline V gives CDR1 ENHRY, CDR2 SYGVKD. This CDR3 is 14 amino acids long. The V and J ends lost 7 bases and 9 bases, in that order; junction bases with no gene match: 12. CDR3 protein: CAINFAGGGSEQFF. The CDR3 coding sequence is TGTGCCATCAACTTCGCTGGCGGGGGAAGTGAGCAGTTCTTC.

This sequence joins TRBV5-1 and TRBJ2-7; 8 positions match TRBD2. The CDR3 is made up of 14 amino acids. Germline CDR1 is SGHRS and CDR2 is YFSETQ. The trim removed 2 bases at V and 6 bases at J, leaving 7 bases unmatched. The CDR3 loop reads CASSLTAGEGEQYF. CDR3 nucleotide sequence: TGCGCCAGCAGCTTAACAGCGGGAGAGGGCGAGCAGTACTTC.

In DNA form, the CDR3 reads TGTGCCAGCAGCATTAATCCGGGACTAGCGGGAGGCCTCTCCTACGAGCAGTACTTC. Translated: CASSINPGLAGGLSYEQYF. V and J are TRBV7-2 and TRBJ2-7; 15 bases align to TRBD2. Germline V gives CDR1 SGHTA, CDR2 FQGNSA. The CDR3 is 19 residues long. V gave up 5 bases and J gave up 0 bases; unmatched junction bases: 11.

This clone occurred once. CDR3 in DNA: TGCGCCAGCAGCCAAGATGGCTATCAGCCCCAGCATTTT. This codes for CASSQDGYQPQHF. The rearrangement links TRBV4-1 to TRBJ1-5; no clear D. V lost 0 bases and J lost 5, with 5 bases in between. This CDR3 is 13 amino acids long. Germline lookup yields CDR1 MGHRA and CDR2 YSYEKL.

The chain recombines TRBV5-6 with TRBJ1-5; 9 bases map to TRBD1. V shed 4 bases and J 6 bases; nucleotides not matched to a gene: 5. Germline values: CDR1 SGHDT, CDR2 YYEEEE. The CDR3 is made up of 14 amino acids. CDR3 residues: CASSTGGWGQPQHF. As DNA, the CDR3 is TGTGCCAGCAGCACAGGGGGCTGGGGTCAGCCCCAGCATTTT.

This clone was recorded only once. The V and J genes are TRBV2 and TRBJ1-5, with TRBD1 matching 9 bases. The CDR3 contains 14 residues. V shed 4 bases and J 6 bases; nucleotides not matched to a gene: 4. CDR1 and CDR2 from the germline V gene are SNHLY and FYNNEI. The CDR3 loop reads CASSGQGGGQPQHF. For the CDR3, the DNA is TGTGCCAGCAGTGGACAGGGGGGAGGTCAGCCCCAGCATTTT.

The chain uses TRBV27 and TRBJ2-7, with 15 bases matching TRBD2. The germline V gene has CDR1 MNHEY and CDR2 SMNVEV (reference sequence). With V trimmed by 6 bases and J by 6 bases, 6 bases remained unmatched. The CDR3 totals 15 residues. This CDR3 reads CASSPGLAGGIEQYF. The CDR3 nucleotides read TGTGCCAGCAGCCCAGGACTAGCGGGGGGGATCGAGCAGTACTTC.

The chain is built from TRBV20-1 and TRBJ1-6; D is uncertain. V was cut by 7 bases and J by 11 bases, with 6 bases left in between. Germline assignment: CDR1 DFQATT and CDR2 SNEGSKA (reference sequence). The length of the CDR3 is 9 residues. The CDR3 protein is CSVRPPLHF. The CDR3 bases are TGCAGTGTGAGGCCACCCCTCCACTTT.

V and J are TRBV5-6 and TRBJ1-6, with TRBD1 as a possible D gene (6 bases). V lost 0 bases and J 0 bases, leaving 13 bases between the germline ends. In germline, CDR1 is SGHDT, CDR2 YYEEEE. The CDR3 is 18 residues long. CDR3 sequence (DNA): TGTGCCAGCAGCTTGGTCAGGGGCCTAAGCTCCTATAATTCACCCCTCCACTTT. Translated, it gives CASSLVRGLSSYNSPLHF. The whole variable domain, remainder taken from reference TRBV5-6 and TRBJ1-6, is DAGVTQSPTHLIKTRGQQVTLRCSPKSGHDTVSWYQQALGQGPQFIFQYYEEEERQRGNFPDRFSGHQFPNYSSELNVNALLLGDSALYLCASSLVRGLSSYNSPLHFGNGTRLTVT.

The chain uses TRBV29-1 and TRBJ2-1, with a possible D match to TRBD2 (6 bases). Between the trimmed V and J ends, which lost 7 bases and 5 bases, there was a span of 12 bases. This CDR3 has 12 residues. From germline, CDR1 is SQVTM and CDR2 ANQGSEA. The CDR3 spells CSGGTGDNEQFF. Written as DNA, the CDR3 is TGCAGCGGCGGGACCGGAGACAATGAGCAGTTCTTC.

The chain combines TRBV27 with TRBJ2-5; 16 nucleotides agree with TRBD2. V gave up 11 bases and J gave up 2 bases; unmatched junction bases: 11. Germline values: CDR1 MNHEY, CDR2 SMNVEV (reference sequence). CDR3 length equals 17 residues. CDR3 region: CAGSMGLAGGRQETQYF. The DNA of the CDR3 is TGTGCCGGCTCAATGGGACTAGCGGGGGGGAGACAAGAGACCCAGTACTTC.

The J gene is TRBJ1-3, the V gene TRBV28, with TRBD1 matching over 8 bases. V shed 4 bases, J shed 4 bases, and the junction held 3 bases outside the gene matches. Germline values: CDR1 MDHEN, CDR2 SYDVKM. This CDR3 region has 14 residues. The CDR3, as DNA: TGTGCCAGCAGTTCCCGGGACAGGGGAAACACCATATATTTT. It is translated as CASSSRDRGNTIYF.

The CDR3 protein is CATSGGLGETQYF. The CDR3 coding sequence is TGTGCCACCTCCGGGGGGCTGGGGGAGACCCAGTACTTC. The chain combines TRBV10-3 with TRBJ2-5; D is possibly TRBD2 (7 bases). Trimming cost V 10 bases and J 5 bases, with 17 bases left between them. In germline, CDR1 is ENHRY, CDR2 SYGVKD. The CDR3 has 13 residues.

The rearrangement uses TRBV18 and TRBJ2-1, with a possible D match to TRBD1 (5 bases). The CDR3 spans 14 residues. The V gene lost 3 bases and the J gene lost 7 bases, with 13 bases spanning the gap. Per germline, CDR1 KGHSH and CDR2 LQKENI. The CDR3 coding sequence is TGTGCCAGCTCACCGATCAGGGTGGAGAATGAGCAGTTCTTC. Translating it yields CASSPIRVENEQFF.

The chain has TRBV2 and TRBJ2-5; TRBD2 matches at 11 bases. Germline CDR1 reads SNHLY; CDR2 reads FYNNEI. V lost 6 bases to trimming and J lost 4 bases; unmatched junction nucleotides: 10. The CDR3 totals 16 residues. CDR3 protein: CASSSTSGSTAETQYF. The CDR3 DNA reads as TGTGCCAGCAGCAGCACTAGCGGGAGTACGGCAGAGACCCAGTACTTC.

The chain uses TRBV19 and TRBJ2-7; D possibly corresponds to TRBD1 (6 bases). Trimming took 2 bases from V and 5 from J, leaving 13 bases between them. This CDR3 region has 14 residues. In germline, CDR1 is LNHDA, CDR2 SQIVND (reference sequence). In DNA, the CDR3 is TGTGCCAGTAGTATAATGGGCAGGGACAACGAGCAGTACTTC. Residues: CASSIMGRDNEQYF. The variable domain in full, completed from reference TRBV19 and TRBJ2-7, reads DGGITQSPKYLFRKEGQNVTLSCEQNLNHDAMYWYRQDPGQGLRLIYYSQIVNDFQKGDIAEGYSVSREKKESFPLTVTSAQKNPTAFYLCASSIMGRDNEQYFGPGTRLTVT.

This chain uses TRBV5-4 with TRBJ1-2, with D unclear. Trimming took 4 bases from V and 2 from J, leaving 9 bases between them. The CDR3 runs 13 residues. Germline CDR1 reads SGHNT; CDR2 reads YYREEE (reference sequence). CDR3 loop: CASSPVNNYGYTF. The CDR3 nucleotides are TGTGCCAGCAGCCCGGTAAACAACTATGGCTACACCTTC.

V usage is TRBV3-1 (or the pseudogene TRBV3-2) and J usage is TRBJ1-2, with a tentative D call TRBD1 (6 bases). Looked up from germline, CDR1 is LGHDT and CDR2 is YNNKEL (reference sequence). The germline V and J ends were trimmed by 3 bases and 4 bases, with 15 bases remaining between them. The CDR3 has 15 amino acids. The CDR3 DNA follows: TGTGCCAGCAGCCATGGCGGGGGCTATAGCTATGGCTACACCTTC. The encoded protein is CASSHGGGYSYGYTF.

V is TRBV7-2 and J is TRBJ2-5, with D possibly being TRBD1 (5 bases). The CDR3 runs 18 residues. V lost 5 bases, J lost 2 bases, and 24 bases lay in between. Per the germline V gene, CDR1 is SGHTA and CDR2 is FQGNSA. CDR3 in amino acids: CASSRTRLTGASQETQYF. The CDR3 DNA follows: TGTGCCAGCAGCCGCACCCGTCTCACTGGGGCCAGTCAAGAGACCCAGTACTTC.

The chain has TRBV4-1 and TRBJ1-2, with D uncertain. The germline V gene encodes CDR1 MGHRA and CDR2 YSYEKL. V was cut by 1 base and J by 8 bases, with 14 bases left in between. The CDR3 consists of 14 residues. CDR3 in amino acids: CASSQVPPGMGYTF. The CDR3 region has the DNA TGCGCCAGCAGCCAAGTTCCGCCAGGTATGGGCTACACCTTC.

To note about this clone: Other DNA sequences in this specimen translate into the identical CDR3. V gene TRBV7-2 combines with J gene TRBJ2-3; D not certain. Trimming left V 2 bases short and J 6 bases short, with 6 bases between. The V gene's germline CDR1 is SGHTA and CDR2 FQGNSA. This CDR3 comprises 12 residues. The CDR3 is CASSLLRDTQYF. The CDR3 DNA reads TGTGCCAGCAGCTTACTCCGTGATACGCAGTATTTT.